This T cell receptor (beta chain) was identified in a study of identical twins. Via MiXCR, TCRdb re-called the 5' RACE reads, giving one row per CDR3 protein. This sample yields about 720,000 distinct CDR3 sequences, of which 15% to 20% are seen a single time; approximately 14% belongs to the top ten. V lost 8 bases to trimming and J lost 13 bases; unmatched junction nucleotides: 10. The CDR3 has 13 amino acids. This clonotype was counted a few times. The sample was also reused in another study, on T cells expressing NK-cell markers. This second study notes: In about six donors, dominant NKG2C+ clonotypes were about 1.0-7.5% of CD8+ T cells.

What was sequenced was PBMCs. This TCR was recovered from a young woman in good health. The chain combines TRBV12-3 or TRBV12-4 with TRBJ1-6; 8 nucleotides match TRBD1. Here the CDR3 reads CASDRDRSSPLHF. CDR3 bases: TGTGCCAGCGACCGGGACAGGTCCTCGCCCCTCCACTTT.